The T cell receptor beta chain described here comes from a study of persistence of HIV-infected CD4 T cells. Background on the study: Isolated cells were CMV- and HIV-1 Gag-responding CD4+ T cells.

The libraries were made with immunoSEQ version 4 in survey mode. The protocol was immunoSEQ multiplex PCR, while the TCRdb copy is restricted to in-frame clones and leaves out a portion. The sample lists tens of thousands of clones; more than 75% were seen once. This CDR3 contains 14 residues. Germline V CDR1 and CDR2: MDHEN, SYDVKM. The trim removed 6 bases at V and 7 bases at J, leaving 10 bases unmatched. On this clone: What it binds is not known.

Lysates of CMV-infected fibroblasts at 10 ug/mL stimulated these cells. Memory cells lacking CD40L and CD69 with high CD45RO were sorted. The sample was CD4+ T cells sorted from PBMCs after approximately 20-hour stimulation, taken from a patient who received antiretroviral therapy. This clonotype was sampled from an adult woman with HIV who was CMV-seropositive. V gene TRBV28 combines with J gene TRBJ2-7; 9 bases map to TRBD1. CDR3 amino acids: CASSTPGQGWEQYF. CDR3 coding DNA: TGTGCCAGCAGCACACCGGGACAGGGTTGGGAGCAGTACTTC.